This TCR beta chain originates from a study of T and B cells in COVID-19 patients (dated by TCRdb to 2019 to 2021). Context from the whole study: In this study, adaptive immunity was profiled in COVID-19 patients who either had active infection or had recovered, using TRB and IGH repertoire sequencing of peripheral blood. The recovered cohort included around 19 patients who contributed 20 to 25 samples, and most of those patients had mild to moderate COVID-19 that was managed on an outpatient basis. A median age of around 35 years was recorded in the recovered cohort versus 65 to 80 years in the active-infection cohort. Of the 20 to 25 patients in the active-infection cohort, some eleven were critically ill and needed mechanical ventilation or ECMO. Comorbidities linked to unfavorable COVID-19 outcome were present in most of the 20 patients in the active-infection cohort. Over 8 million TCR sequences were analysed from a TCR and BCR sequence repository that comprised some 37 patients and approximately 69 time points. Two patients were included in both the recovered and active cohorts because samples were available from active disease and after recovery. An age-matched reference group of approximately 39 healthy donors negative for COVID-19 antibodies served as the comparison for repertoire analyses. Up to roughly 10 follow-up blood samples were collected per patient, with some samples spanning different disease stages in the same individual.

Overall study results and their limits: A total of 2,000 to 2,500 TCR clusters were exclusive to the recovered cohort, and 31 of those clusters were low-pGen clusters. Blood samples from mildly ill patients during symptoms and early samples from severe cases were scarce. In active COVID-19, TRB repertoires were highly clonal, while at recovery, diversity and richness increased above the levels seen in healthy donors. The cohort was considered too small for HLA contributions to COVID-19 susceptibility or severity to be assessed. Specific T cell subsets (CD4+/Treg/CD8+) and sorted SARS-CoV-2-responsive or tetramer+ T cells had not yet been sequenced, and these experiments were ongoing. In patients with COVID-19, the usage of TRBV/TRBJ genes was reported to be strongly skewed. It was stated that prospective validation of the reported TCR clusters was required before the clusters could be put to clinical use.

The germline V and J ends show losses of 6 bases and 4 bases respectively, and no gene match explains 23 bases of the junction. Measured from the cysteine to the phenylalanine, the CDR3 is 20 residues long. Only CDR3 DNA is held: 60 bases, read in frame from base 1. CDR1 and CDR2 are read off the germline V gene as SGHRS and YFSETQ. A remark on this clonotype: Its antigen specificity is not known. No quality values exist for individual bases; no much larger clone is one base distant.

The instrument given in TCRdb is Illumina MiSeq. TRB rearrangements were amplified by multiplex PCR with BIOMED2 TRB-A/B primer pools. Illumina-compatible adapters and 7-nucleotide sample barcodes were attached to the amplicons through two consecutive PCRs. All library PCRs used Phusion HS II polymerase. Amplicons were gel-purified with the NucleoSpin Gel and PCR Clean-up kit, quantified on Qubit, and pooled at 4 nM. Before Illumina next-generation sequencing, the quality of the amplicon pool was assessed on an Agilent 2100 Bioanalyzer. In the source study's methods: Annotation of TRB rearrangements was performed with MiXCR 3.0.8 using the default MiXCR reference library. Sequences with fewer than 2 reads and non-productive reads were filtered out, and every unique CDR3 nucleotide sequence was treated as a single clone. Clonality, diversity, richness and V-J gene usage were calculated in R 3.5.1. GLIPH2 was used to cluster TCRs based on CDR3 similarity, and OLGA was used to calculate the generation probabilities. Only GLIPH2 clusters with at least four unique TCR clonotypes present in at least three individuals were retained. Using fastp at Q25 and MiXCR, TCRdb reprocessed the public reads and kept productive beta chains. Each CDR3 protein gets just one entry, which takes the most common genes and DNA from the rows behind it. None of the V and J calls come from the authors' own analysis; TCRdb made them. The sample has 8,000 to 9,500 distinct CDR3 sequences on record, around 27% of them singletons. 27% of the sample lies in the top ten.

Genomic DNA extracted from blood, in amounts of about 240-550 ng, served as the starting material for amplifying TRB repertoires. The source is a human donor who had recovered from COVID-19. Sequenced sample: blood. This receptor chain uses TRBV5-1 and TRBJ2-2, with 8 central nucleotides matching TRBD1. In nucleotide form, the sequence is TGCGCCAGCACCAGGGGGCTTGCGGACAGGCCTTCTTTCGGCACCGGGGAGCTGTTTTTT. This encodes CASTRGLADRPSFGTGELFF.